This T cell receptor (beta chain) emerged from a study of cytomegalovirus exposure and HLA in healthy donors. This clone was recorded a few times. The PCR had 60 Vbeta and 13 Jbeta primers. Produced via immunoSEQ multiplex PCR; TCRdb's table is partial and in-frame only. The sample consists of roughly 100,000 clones, around 80% of them appearing once. The TCR sequence derives from a man aged 25 to 45 in good health and CMV-seropositive. The sequencing input was PBMCs.

CDR3 nucleotides: TGCGCCAGCAGCCCCGGGACTTCGTACGCTGAGCAGTTCTTC. This gives the protein CASSPGTSYAEQFF. The V call is TRBV4-1, the J call TRBJ2-1, with D maybe TRBD2 (6 bases). CDR3 length: 14 residues. V lost 4 bases and J 9 bases, leaving 16 bases between the germline ends. Germline lookup yields CDR1 MGHRA and CDR2 YSYEKL.